Listed below are T cell receptor beta chains from one sample, sequenced in a study of spatial heterogeneity in lung cancer. TCRdb reprocessed the 5' RACE reads via MiXCR and lists one record per CDR3 protein. The profile shows roughly 25,000 distinct CDR3 sequences, 5.5% to 8.5% of them singletons. The specimen was PBMCs, collected at surgery. The receptors were sampled from a male donor with early-stage non-small cell lung cancer. The CDR3 runs from the conserved cysteine through the conserved F or W. The D gene is left open where the match is weak. Where a row states a size, it is once, few, many or the class of an expanded clone; other rows omit it.

TRBV20-1	NA	NA	15	TRBJ2-3	CSARDIWGNTDTQYF	TGCAGTGCTAGAGATATCTGGGGAAACACAGATACGCAGTATTTT
TRBV2	NA	few	14	TRBJ2-7	CASSEAVGLYEQYF	TGTGCCAGCAGTGAAGCGGTCGGACTATACGAGCAGTACTTC
TRBV2	TRBD2	many	17	TRBJ2-3	CASSESFLAGSTDTQYF	TGTGCCAGCAGTGAATCCTTCCTAGCGGGGTCGACGGATACGCAGTATTTT
TRBV6-1	TRBD2	many	16	TRBJ2-1	CASTKASGSSYNEQFF	TGTGCCAGCACGAAGGCTAGCGGAAGCTCCTACAATGAGCAGTTCTTC
TRBV24-1	NA	few	17	TRBJ2-5	CATSRDAPGAGQETQYF	TGTGCCACCAGTCGGGACGCGCCGGGGGCGGGACAAGAGACCCAGTACTTC
TRBV5-1	NA	NA	14	TRBJ2-5	CASSLVEGQETQYF	TGCGCCAGCAGCTTGGTAGAGGGTCAAGAGACCCAGTACTTC
TRBV5-6	NA	many	15	TRBJ2-3	CASSLVQDSTDTQYF	TGTGCCAGCAGCTTAGTTCAGGACTCCACAGATACGCAGTATTTT
TRBV11-2	TRBD2	many	17	TRBJ2-5	CASRGGRDYRYQETQYF	TGTGCCAGCAGGGGGGGTCGGGACTACCGTTACCAAGAGACCCAGTACTTC
TRBV12-3/TRBV12-4	NA	few	13	TRBJ2-5	CASSFKFQETQYF	TGTGCCAGCAGTTTCAAGTTCCAAGAGACCCAGTACTTC
TRBV2	TRBD2	many	16	TRBJ2-3	CASSERASGRTDTQYF	TGTGCCAGCAGTGAACGGGCTAGCGGGCGCACAGATACGCAGTATTTT
TRBV30	NA	few	16	TRBJ2-6	CAWRARDPSGANVLTF	TGTGCCTGGAGGGCAAGAGACCCCTCTGGGGCCAACGTCCTGACTTTC
TRBV5-4	NA	many	15	TRBJ2-3	CASSFLVVDTDTQYF	TGTGCCAGCAGCTTCCTGGTAGTAGACACAGATACGCAGTATTTT
TRBV7-7	NA	few	13	TRBJ2-1	CASSFGVYNEQFF	TGTGCTAGCAGCTTCGGGGTGTACAATGAGCAGTTCTTC
TRBV7-6	TRBD1	NA	15	TRBJ2-3	CASSLGQGSPDTQYF	TGTGCCAGCAGCTTGGGACAGGGGAGCCCAGATACGCAGTATTTT
TRBV7-6	TRBD1	many	15	TRBJ2-5	CASSRLNDREETQYF	TGTGCCAGCAGCCGTCTCAATGACAGGGAAGAGACCCAGTACTTC
TRBV12-3/TRBV12-4	NA	NA	15	TRBJ2-1	CASSLDHRPLNEQFF	TGTGCCAGCAGTTTGGACCATAGGCCTCTCAATGAGCAGTTCTTC
TRBV12-3/TRBV12-4	TRBD1	few	14	TRBJ2-7	CASSFVQGAYEQYF	TGTGCCAGCAGTTTTGTCCAGGGGGCATACGAGCAGTACTTC
TRBV5-4	TRBD2	few	16	TRBJ2-1	CASSTTRGTTYNEQFF	TGTGCCAGCAGCACCACGCGGGGGACCACCTACAATGAGCAGTTCTTC